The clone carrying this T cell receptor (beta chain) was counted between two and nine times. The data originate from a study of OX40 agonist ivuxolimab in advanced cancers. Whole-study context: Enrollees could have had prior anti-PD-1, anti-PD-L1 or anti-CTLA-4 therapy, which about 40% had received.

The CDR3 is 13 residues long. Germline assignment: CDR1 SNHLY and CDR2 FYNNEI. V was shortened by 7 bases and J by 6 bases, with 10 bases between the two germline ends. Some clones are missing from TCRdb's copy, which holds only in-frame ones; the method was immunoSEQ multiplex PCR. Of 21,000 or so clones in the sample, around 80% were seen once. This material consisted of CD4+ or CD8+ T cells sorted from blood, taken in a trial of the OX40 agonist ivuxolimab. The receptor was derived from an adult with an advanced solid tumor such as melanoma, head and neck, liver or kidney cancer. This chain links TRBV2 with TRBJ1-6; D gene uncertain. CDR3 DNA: TGTGCCAGCAATCCCCCCGGTAATTCACCCCTCCACTTT. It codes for CASNPPGNSPLHF. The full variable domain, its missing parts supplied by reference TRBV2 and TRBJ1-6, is EPEVTQTPSHQVTQMGQEVILRCVPISNHLYFYWYRQILGQKVEFLVSFYNNEISEKSEIFDDQFSVERPDGSNFTLKIRSTKLEDSAMYFCASNPPGNSPLHFGNGTRLTVT.